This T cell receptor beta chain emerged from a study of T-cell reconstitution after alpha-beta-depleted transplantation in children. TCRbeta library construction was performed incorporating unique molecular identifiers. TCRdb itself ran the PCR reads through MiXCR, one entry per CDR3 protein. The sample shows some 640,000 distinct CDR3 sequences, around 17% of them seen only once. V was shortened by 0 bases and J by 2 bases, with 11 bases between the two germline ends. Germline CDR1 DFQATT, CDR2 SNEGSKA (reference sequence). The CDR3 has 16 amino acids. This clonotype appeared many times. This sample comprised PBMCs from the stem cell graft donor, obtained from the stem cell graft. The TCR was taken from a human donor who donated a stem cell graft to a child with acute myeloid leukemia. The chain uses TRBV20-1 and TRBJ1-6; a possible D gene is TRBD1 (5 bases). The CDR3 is CSARDRGSTYNSPLHF. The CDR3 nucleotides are TGCAGTGCTAGAGATCGGGGGAGCACCTATAATTCACCCCTCCACTTT.